Listed here are 22 T cell receptor beta chains from one sample, sequenced in a study of cytomegalovirus exposure and HLA in healthy donors (dated 2017 in TCRdb). The method was the immunoSEQ multiplex PCR assay. For the multiplex PCR, a mixture combining 60 forward primers for TCR Vbeta segments and 13 reverse primers for TCR Jbeta segments was used. TCRdb limited this immuneACCESS table to in-frame rearrangements with V and J called. A share of clones is missing; checked studies link under half to unresolved V genes, and the rest is unexplained. This sample comprises around 180,000 clones, 79% of them detected only once. Around 0.74% of the sample is held by the ten biggest clonotypes. Sequenced: PBMCs. The receptors originated from a woman between 40 and 50 years old in good health and CMV-seronegative.

This clone was found once. The chain uses TRBV6-1 and TRBJ1-4; D remains unclear. The V and J ends lost 7 bases and 7 bases respectively, with 16 bases between them. Germline V gives CDR1 MNHNS, CDR2 SASEGT. The CDR3 spans 14 residues. CDR3 region: CASILDGMGEKLFF. The CDR3 DNA follows: TGTGCCAGCATCCTGGACGGGATGGGTGAAAAACTGTTTTTT.

This clone has only one observation. This chain joins TRBV6-5 and TRBJ2-5; TRBD2 matches at 7 bases. The J call may be in error: the DNA end matches TRBJ2-7 better. The CDR3 is 16 residues long. Germline V gene lookup returns CDR1 MNHEY and CDR2 SVGAGI. This CDR3 reads CASSSLGGTAAYEQYF. In nucleotides, the CDR3 is TGTGCCAGCAGTTCCCTGGGGGGGACCGCAGCCTACGAGCAGTACTTC.

The sample holds one count of this clone. The chain combines TRBV5-1 with TRBJ1-3; D is perhaps TRBD1 (5 bases). The CDR3 totals 19 residues. Germline-derived CDR1 and CDR2 are SGHRS and YFSETQ. Trimming left V 4 bases short and J 0 bases short, with 23 bases between. The CDR3 DNA is TGCGCCAGCAGCCTGTGGTCAGGGTCCGAGATCAGCTCTGGAAACACCATATATTTT. Amino acids: CASSLWSGSEISSGNTIYF.

The V and J genes are TRBV7-2 and TRBJ2-7; TRBD2 agrees at 10 bases. The CDR3 has 14 residues. Germline V gene lookup returns CDR1 SGHTA and CDR2 FQGNSA. The trim removed 1 base at V and 7 bases at J, leaving 4 bases unmatched. Here the CDR3 reads CASSLEGLAQEQYF. The CDR3 bases are TGTGCCAGCAGCTTAGAGGGACTAGCGCAGGAGCAGTACTTC.

This chain joins TRBV18 and TRBJ2-1; 15 bases map to TRBD2. J was trimmed by 10 bases and V by 0 bases; bases with no gene match: 16. In germline, CDR1 is KGHSH, CDR2 LQKENI. CDR3 length: 20 residues. The CDR3 loop reads CASSPPFARGLAGGLREQFF. The CDR3 nucleotides read TGTGCCAGCTCACCACCTTTCGCCCGTGGACTAGCGGGAGGGCTACGAGAGCAGTTCTTC.

The CDR3 nucleotides are TGTGCCTGGAGTGTAAACTACGACAATGAGCAGTTCTTC. This codes for CAWSVNYDNEQFF. This chain connects TRBV30 to TRBJ2-1, with D unclear. CDR3 length: 13 amino acids. CDR1 and CDR2 from the germline V gene are GTSNPN and SVGIG (reference sequence). V dropped 0 bases and J dropped 5 bases, with 8 bases sitting between them.

The rearrangement links TRBV11-3 to TRBJ2-5; possible D gene TRBD2, 5 bases. V was clipped by 5 bases and J by 2 bases, with 9 bases between them. Looked up from germline, CDR1 is SGHNT and CDR2 is YENEEA. CDR3 length: 13 residues. In DNA form, the CDR3 reads TGTGCCAGCAGCGGGAGTGTTCAAGAGACCCAGTACTTC. The encoded protein is CASSGSVQETQYF.

The chain combines TRBV19 with TRBJ2-3; unclear D gene. This CDR3 has 14 residues. V was clipped by 1 base and J by 8 bases, with 13 bases between them. Germline CDR1 is LNHDA and CDR2 is SQIVND (reference sequence). In DNA, the CDR3 is TGTGCCAGTAGTATAGGAGGTATAGGCCTTACGCAGTATTTT. It encodes CASSIGGIGLTQYF.

This clone was seen a handful of times. The chain has TRBV5-4 and TRBJ2-5; D possibly corresponds to TRBD2 (6 bases). The V end was cut by 0 bases, the J end by 3 bases, with 6 bases between. The V gene's germline CDR1 is SGHNT and CDR2 YYREEE (reference sequence). The CDR3 extends over 13 amino acids. The CDR3 loop reads CASSLVAEETQYF. Written as DNA, the CDR3 is TGTGCCAGCAGCTTGGTAGCGGAAGAGACCCAGTACTTC.

The gene calls are TRBV5-1 and TRBJ2-5, with 7 bases fitting TRBD2. CDR3 length: 13 residues. The germline gives CDR1 SGHRS, CDR2 YFSETQ. V lost 6 bases and J lost 5; bases outside the gene matches: 7. The CDR3 protein is CASNRRGGETQYF. The CDR3 DNA sequence: TGCGCCAGCAACCGGAGGGGAGGGGAGACCCAGTACTTC.

V usage is TRBV15 and J usage is TRBJ2-7; TRBD1 agrees at 9 bases. With 0 bases clipped from V and 2 bases from J, the junction kept 5 bases outside the gene matches. This CDR3 has 16 residues. Germline values: CDR1 LNHNV, CDR2 YYDKDF (reference sequence). CDR3 sequence reads: CATSRDWGQGTYEQYF. CDR3 coding DNA: TGTGCCACCAGCAGAGATTGGGGACAGGGTACCTACGAGCAGTACTTC.

The chain carries TRBV11-3 and TRBJ1-2; 7 bases align to TRBD1. The junction had 4 bases not matched to a gene; V was cut back by 0 bases and J by 6 bases. Germline CDR1 and CDR2: SGHNT and YENEEA. The CDR3 has 14 amino acids. The CDR3 protein is CASSLDIQGDGYTF. The CDR3 coding sequence is TGTGCCAGCAGCTTAGATATCCAGGGGGATGGCTACACCTTC.

The chain combines TRBV2 with TRBJ1-1, with a weak D call TRBD1 (5 bases). This CDR3 region has 12 residues. The V gene lost 1 base and the J gene lost 11 bases, with 11 bases spanning the gap. Germline-derived CDR1 and CDR2 are SNHLY and FYNNEI. The CDR3 DNA reads TGTGCCAGCAGTGAAGTCGGGGGAGCCGCTTTCTTT. It encodes CASSEVGGAAFF.

The J gene is TRBJ2-3, the V gene TRBV2, with 8 positions matching TRBD2. The V segment lost 11 bases and the J segment 3 bases; nucleotides outside the gene matches: 10. CDR1 is SNHLY and CDR2 is FYNNEI in the germline V gene. The CDR3 loop spans 14 amino acids. The CDR3 nucleotides are TGTGCCGCGGGAGGACAGACTATAACAGATACGCAGTATTTT. Translating gives CAAGGQTITDTQYF.

The V gene is TRBV4-1, the J gene TRBJ2-2, with a tentative D call TRBD1 (6 bases). The V end lost 1 base, the J end lost 2 bases, and 11 bases lay between the germline ends. This CDR3 contains 16 residues. Germline CDR1 reads MGHRA; CDR2 reads YSYEKL. The CDR3: CASSQVWTDNTGELFF. The CDR3, as DNA: TGCGCCAGCAGCCAAGTCTGGACAGATAACACCGGGGAGCTGTTTTTT.

The V gene is TRBV6-6, the J gene TRBJ1-4; 7 bases fit TRBD1. This CDR3 is built from 13 residues. Germline V gene data show CDR1 as MNHNY and CDR2 as SVGAGI (reference sequence). J was trimmed by 4 bases and V by 6 bases; bases with no gene match: 2. The CDR3 nucleotides read TGTGCCAGCAGGGCAGGGGGTAATGAAAAACTGTTTTTT. Amino acids: CASRAGGNEKLFF.

The chain is built from TRBV28 and TRBJ2-7, with 9 nucleotides matching TRBD1. Trimming at V came to 8 bases and at J to 4 bases, leaving 6 bases not matched to a gene. Germline CDR1 is MDHEN and CDR2 is SYDVKM. The CDR3 contains 13 residues. This CDR3 is CASVQGAYYEQYF. For the CDR3, the DNA is TGTGCCAGCGTACAGGGGGCGTATTACGAGCAGTACTTC.

The chain carries TRBV9 and TRBJ1-2; no firm D call. There are 13 residues in the CDR3. Germline V CDR1 and CDR2: SGDLS, YYNGEE. With 3 bases removed from V and 4 bases from J, the gap between germline ends came to 10 bases. The CDR3 nucleotides are TGTGCCAGCAGCGGTCGCAGTGGCTATGGCTACACCTTC. Amino acid sequence: CASSGRSGYGYTF.

This sequence joins TRBV5-1 and TRBJ2-2, with 10 bases lining up with TRBD2. In germline, CDR1 is SGHRS, CDR2 YFSETQ. The V and J ends lost 5 bases and 5 bases, in that order; junction bases with no gene match: 6. The CDR3 is made up of 15 amino acids. CDR3 bases: TGCGCCAGCAGACTAGCGGGAATCGGAACCGGGGAGCTGTTTTTT. Encoded protein: CASRLAGIGTGELFF.

The gene calls are TRBV27 and TRBJ2-7, with TRBD2 matching 13 bases. Germline trimming cut 2 bases from V and 5 bases from J; bases unmatched to any gene: 12. The CDR3 contains 18 residues. Germline CDR1 MNHEY, CDR2 SMNVEV (reference sequence). CDR3 loop: CASSLEVTSGGFGHEQYF. CDR3 DNA: TGTGCCAGCAGTTTAGAAGTGACTAGCGGGGGGTTTGGCCACGAGCAGTACTTC.

The chain has TRBV19 and TRBJ2-3; TRBD1 agrees at 12 bases. CDR3 length equals 19 residues. The junction had 11 bases not matched to a gene; V was cut back by 4 bases and J by 0 bases. The germline V gene has CDR1 LNHDA and CDR2 SQIVND (reference sequence). The CDR3 loop reads CASSKGTGGTEGSTDTQYF. CDR3 coding DNA: TGTGCCAGTAGTAAGGGGACAGGGGGCACAGAGGGAAGCACAGATACGCAGTATTTT.

The J gene is TRBJ2-5, the V gene TRBV6-6, with 8 bases identical to TRBD1. V trimming: 2 bases; J trimming: 2 bases; junction bases outside the gene matches: 4. This CDR3 contains 15 residues. Germline-derived CDR1 and CDR2 are MNHNY and SVGAGI (reference sequence). The CDR3 spells CASSYGDRRQETQYF. The CDR3, as DNA: TGTGCCAGCAGTTACGGGGACAGGAGACAAGAGACCCAGTACTTC.